Below are 2 T cell receptor beta chains sequenced from a single sample in a study of T-cell memory formation after mild COVID-19. TCRdb redid the calling of the 5' RACE reads with MiXCR, one entry per CDR3 protein. Here the sample spans 550,000 to 650,000 distinct CDR3 sequences, roughly 17% being singletons. Sequencing was carried out using PBMCs or a T cell subset sorted from them (not recorded which). These receptors all come from an adult woman who had mild COVID-19 (a few samples of this study predate the infection). Cell type and time point are not known.

The table lists this clonotype with a few counts. The genes are TRBV7-9 and TRBJ1-2, with D maybe TRBD1 (5 bases). Trimming shortened V by 4 bases and J by 2 bases, and 11 bases separated the two germline ends. The germline V gene encodes CDR1 SEHNR and CDR2 FQNEAQ (reference sequence). This CDR3 contains 14 residues. CDR3 sequence: CASSSRDPNYGYTF. The CDR3 DNA is TGTGCCAGCAGCTCCCGGGACCCCAACTATGGCTACACCTTC. Full variable domain (missing parts from reference TRBV7-9 and TRBJ1-2): DTGVSQNPRHKITKRGQNVTFRCDPISEHNRLYWYRQTLGQGPEFLTYFQNEAQLEKSRLLSDRFSAERPKGSFSTLEIQRTEQGDSAMYLCASSSRDPNYGYTFGSGTRLTVV.

The chain combines TRBV6-6 with TRBJ1-4, with TRBD1 as a possible D gene (5 bases). Germline CDR1 and CDR2: MNHNY and SVGAGI (reference sequence). The V and J ends lost 2 bases and 4 bases respectively, with 11 bases between them. The CDR3 has 15 residues. The CDR3 DNA follows: TGTGCCAGCAGTTACCAAGGGGACTATAATGAAAAACTGTTTTTT. Protein: CASSYQGDYNEKLFF.